These 8 T cell receptor beta chains were all obtained from the same sample, sequenced in a study of regulatory T cells in long-lasting Graves disease. Described time point: persistent/refractory GD, antithyroid drugs over 5 years with positive TRAb. RNA extracted from PBMCs served as the sequencing template. Sequencing libraries for TCR beta were prepared with iRepertoire HTBI primers and Arm-PCR of CDR3 regions. MiXCR, run by TCRdb on the multiplex PCR reads, gives a single entry per CDR3 protein. Here the sample spans 350,000 to 500,000 distinct CDR3 sequences, 21% being singletons. This material consisted of peripheral blood mononuclear cells (PBMCs), taken when the disease was refractory, from a patient treated with antithyroid drugs. The origin of the receptors is a female donor with Graves disease.

This chain joins TRBV20-1 and TRBJ2-7; D perhaps matches TRBD2 (6 bases). V lost 0 bases and J 0 bases, leaving 15 bases between the germline ends. From germline, CDR1 is DFQATT and CDR2 SNEGSKA (reference sequence). The CDR3 is 16 residues long. CDR3 bases: TGCAGTGCTAGAGATGAAGGGACTCACCCCTCCTACGAGCAGTACTTC. The encoded protein is CSARDEGTHPSYEQYF.

This clonotype came up many times. The V call is TRBV28, the J call TRBJ2-6, with D unresolved. CDR1 MDHEN and CDR2 SYDVKM come from the germline V gene. Deletions cut 7 bases from V and 0 bases from J, with 19 bases between. The CDR3 consists of 18 residues. The CDR3 sequence: CASNQLGRSLSGANVLTF. The DNA of the CDR3 is TGTGCCAGCAACCAGTTAGGCAGGTCGCTCTCTGGGGCCAACGTCCTGACTTTC.

This clonotype was seen many times. The gene calls are TRBV2 and TRBJ2-7; weak D call: TRBD1 (6 bases). V lost 5 bases and J 7 bases, leaving 15 bases between the germline ends. The CDR3 totals 13 residues. The germline V gene encodes CDR1 SNHLY and CDR2 FYNNEI. The DNA of the CDR3 is TGTGCCAGCAGTCAGGGGCTGCGTTTGGAGCAGTACTTC. This gives the protein CASSQGLRLEQYF.

V and J are TRBV5-6 and TRBJ2-7; TRBD1 agrees at 7 bases. Per germline, CDR1 SGHDT and CDR2 YYEEEE. The CDR3 contains 14 residues. Trimming took 5 bases from V and 1 from J; bases not matched to a gene: 6. The CDR3 region is CASRTGMGSYEQYF. The CDR3 DNA is TGTGCCAGCAGGACAGGGATGGGTTCCTACGAGCAGTACTTC.

The gene calls are TRBV15 and TRBJ2-5, with D perhaps TRBD2 (7 bases). This CDR3 has 16 residues. Germline CDR1 reads LNHNV; CDR2 reads YYDKDF (reference sequence). V lost 5 bases to trimming and J lost 2 bases, with 18 bases between them. The CDR3 is CATSWGGARGQETQYF. The DNA for the CDR3 is TGTGCCACCAGCTGGGGGGGGGCGAGAGGACAAGAGACCCAGTACTTC.

This clonotype appeared many times. The chain has TRBV12-3 or TRBV12-4 and TRBJ2-7; 10 bases match TRBD1. This CDR3 region has 14 residues. Losses at the gene ends were 4 bases for V and 5 bases for J; bases not matched to a gene: 5. CDR3 DNA: TGTGCCAGCAGTTGGGACAGGGGAGGCCACGAGCAGTACTTC. Translating it yields CASSWDRGGHEQYF.

The V gene is TRBV27, the J gene TRBJ2-3, with D possibly matching TRBD2 (5 bases). There are 15 residues in the CDR3. CDR1 is MNHEY and CDR2 is SMNVEV in the germline V gene (reference sequence). Trimming pared 2 bases from V and 1 base from J, leaving 10 bases between. CDR3: CASSLGGSGTDTQYF. The CDR3 nucleotides read TGTGCCAGCAGTTTAGGTGGGAGCGGCACAGATACGCAGTATTTT.

The chain combines TRBV30 with TRBJ1-2; no clear D. Germline V lookup: CDR1 GTSNPN, CDR2 SVGIG (reference sequence). The CDR3 sequence is 13 residues long. V lost 7 bases, J lost 0 bases, and 12 bases lay in between. The CDR3 nucleotides are TGTGCCTATAACTTACAGCCTAACTATGGCTACACCTTC. Translated: CAYNLQPNYGYTF. Based on the CDR3 plus reference TRBV30 and TRBJ1-2, the full variable domain is SQTIHQWPATLVQPVGSPLSLECTVEGTSNPNLYWYRQAAGRGLQLLFYSVGIGQISSEVPQNLSASRPQDRQFILSSKKLLLSDSGFYLCAYNLQPNYGYTFGSGTRLTVV.